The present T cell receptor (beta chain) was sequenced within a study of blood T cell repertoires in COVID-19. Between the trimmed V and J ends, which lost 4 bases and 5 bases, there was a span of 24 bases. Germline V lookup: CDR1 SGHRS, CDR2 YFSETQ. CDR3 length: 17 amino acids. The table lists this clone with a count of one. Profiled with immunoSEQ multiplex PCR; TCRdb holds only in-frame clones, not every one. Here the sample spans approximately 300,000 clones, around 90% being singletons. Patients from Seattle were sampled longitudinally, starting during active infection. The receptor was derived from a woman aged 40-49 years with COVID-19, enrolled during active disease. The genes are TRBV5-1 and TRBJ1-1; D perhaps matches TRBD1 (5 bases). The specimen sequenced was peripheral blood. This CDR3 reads CASSPFGRGLGGTEAFF. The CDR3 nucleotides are TGCGCCAGCAGCCCTTTCGGTAGGGGCCTCGGGGGTACTGAAGCTTTCTTT.